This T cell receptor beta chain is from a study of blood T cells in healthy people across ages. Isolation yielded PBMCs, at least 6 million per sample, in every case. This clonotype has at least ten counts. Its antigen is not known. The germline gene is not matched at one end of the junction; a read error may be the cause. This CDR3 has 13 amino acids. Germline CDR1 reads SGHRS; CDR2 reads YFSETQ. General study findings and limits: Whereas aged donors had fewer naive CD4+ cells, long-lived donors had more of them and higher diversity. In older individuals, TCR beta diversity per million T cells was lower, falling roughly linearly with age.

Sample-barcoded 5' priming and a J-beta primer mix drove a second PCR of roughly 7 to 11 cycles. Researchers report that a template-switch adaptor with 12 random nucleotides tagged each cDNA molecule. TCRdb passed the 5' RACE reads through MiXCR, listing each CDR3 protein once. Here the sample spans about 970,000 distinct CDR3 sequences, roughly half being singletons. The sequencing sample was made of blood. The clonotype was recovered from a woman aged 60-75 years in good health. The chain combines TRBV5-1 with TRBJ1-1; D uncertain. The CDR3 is CASSLTGDTEAFF. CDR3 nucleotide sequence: TGTGCCAGCAGCTTGACCGGAGACACTGAAGCTTTCTTT.